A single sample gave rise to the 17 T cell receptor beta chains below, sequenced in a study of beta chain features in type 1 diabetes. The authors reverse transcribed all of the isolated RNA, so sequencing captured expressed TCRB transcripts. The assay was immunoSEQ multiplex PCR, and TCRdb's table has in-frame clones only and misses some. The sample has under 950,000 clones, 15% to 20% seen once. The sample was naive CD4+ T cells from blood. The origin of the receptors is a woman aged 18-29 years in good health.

As DNA, the CDR3 is TGTGCCAGCAGTTACTCGGGACAGGGCGGTACTGAAGCTTTCTTT. Amino acids: CASSYSGQGGTEAFF. J is TRBJ1-1 and V is TRBV6-5, with 9 bases matching TRBD1. With 0 bases clipped from V and 5 bases from J, the junction kept 4 bases outside the gene matches. The germline CDR1 and CDR2 sequences are MNHEY and SVGAGI. The CDR3 extends over 15 amino acids.

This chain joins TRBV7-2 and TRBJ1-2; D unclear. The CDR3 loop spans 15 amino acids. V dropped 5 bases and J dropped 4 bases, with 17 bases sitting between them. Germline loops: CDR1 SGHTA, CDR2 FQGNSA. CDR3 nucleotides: TGTGCCAGCAGCCCTCCCAGAACGGAATTCTATGGCTACACCTTC. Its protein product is CASSPPRTEFYGYTF.

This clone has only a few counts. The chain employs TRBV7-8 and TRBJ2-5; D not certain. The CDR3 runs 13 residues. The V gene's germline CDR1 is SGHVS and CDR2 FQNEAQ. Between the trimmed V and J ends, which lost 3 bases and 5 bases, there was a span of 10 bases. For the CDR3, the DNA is TGTGCCAGCAGCTTTGGGGTACGGGAGACCCAGTACTTC. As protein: CASSFGVRETQYF. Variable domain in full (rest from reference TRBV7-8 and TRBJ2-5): GAGVSQSPRYKVAKRGQDVALRCDPISGHVSLFWYQQALGQGPEFLTYFQNEAQLDKSGLPSDRFFAERPEGSVSTLKIQRTQQEDSAVYLCASSFGVRETQYFGPGTRLLVL.

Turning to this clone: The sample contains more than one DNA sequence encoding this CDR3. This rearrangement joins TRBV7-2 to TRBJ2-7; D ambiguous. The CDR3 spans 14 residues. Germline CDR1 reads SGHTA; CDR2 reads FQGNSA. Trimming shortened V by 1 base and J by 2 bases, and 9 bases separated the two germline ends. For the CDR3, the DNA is TGTGCCAGCAGCTTAGTCGCAGGAACCTACGAGCAGTACTTC. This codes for CASSLVAGTYEQYF.

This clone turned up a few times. Here the CDR3 DNA reads TGCAGTGTTATACAGGCGTATGGCTACACCTTC. Translation gives CSVIQAYGYTF. V and J are TRBV20-1 and TRBJ1-2, with a possible D match to TRBD1 (5 bases). This CDR3 has 11 amino acids. The germline gives CDR1 DFQATT, CDR2 SNEGSKA (reference sequence). The V end lost 7 bases, the J end lost 5 bases, and 11 bases lay between the germline ends.

The CDR3 sequence: CASSRLDPRQPQHF. In nucleotides, the CDR3 is TGTGCCAGCAGTCGACTGGATCCGCGCCAGCCCCAGCATTTT. The chain recombines TRBV7-9 with TRBJ1-5; D is undetermined. Trimming left V 6 bases short and J 7 bases short, with 16 bases between. CDR1 and CDR2 (germline): SEHNR, FQNEAQ (reference sequence). The CDR3 spans 14 residues.

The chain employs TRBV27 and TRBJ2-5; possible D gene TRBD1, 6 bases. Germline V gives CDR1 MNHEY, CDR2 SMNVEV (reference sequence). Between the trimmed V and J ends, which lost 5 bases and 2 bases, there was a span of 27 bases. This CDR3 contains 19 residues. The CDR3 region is CASSSHPPMLGHAQETQYF. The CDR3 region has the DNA TGTGCCAGCAGTAGCCATCCTCCGATGTTGGGACACGCACAAGAGACCCAGTACTTC.

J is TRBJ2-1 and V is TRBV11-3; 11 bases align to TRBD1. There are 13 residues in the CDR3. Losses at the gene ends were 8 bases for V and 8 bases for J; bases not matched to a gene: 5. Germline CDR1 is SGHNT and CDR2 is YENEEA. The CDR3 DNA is TGTGCCAGCTCGGGACAGGGGGGCCATGAGCAGTTCTTC. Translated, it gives CASSGQGGHEQFF. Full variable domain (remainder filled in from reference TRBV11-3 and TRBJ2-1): EAGVVQSPRYKIIEKKQPVAFWCNPISGHNTLYWYLQNLGQGPELLIRYENEEAVDDSQLPKDRFSAERLKGVDSTLKIQPAELGDSAVYLCASSGQGGHEQFFGPGTRLTVL.

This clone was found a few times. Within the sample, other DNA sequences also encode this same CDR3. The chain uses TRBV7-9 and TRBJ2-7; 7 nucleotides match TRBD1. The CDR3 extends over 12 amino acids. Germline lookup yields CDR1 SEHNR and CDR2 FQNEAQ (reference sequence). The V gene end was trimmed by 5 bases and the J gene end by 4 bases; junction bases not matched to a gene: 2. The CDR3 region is CASSRQGYEQYF. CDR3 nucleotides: TGTGCCAGCAGCAGACAGGGTTACGAGCAGTACTTC.

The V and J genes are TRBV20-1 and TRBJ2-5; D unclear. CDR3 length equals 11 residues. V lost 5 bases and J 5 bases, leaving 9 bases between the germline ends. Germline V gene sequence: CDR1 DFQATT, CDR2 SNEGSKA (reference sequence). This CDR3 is CSAPERETQYF. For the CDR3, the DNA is TGCAGTGCTCCCGAACGGGAGACCCAGTACTTC.

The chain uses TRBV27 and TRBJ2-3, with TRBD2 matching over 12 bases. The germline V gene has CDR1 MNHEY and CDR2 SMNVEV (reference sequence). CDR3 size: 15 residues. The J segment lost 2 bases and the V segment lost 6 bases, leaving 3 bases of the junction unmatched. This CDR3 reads CASSRTSGVTDTQYF. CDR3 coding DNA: TGTGCCAGCAGCCGGACTAGCGGGGTCACAGATACGCAGTATTTT.

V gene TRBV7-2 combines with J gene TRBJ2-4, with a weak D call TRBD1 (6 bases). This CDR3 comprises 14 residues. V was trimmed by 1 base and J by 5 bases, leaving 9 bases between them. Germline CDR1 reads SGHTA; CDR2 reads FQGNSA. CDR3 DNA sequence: TGTGCCAGCAGCTTAGTTCAGGGGCAAAACATTCAGTACTTC. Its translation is CASSLVQGQNIQYF.

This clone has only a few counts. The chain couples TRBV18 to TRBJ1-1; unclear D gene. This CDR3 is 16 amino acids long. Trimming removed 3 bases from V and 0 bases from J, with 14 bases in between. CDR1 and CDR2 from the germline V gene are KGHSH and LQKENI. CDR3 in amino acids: CASSPFQESMNTEAFF. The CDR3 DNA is TGTGCCAGCTCACCCTTTCAGGAAAGCATGAACACTGAAGCTTTCTTT. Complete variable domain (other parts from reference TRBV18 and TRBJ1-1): NAGVMQNPRHLVRRRGQEARLRCSPMKGHSHVYWYRQLPEEGLKFMVYLQKENIIDESGMPKERFSAEFPKEGPSILRIQQVVRGDSAAYFCASSPFQESMNTEAFFGQGTRLTVV.

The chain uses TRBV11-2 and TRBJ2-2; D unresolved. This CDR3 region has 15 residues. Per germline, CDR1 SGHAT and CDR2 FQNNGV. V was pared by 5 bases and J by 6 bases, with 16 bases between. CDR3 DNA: TGTGCCAGCAGCCCGGTCGAGAAAAGGTCCGGGGAGCTGTTTTTT. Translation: CASSPVEKRSGELFF.

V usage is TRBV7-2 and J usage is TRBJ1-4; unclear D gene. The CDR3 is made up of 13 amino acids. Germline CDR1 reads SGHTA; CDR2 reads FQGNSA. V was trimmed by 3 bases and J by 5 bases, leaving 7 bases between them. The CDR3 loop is CASSLVQNEKLFF. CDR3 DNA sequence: TGTGCCAGCAGCTTGGTTCAGAATGAAAAACTGTTTTTT.

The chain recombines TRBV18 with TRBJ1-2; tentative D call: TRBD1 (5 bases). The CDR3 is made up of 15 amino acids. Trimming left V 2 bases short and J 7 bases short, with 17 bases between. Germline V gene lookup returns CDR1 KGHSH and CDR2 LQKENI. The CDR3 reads CASSPNGQGEVGYTF. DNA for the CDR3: TGTGCCAGCTCACCAAACGGACAAGGGGAGGTTGGCTACACCTTC.

The CDR3 reads CASSPFGSSGGRFF. In DNA, the CDR3 is TGTGCCAGCAGCCCATTTGGGTCTAGCGGGGGGCGGTTCTTC. The rearrangement links TRBV11-2 to TRBJ2-1; TRBD2 matches at 11 bases. CDR3 length equals 14 residues. Germline values: CDR1 SGHAT, CDR2 FQNNGV. Trimming cost V 5 bases and J 15 bases; bases outside gene matches: 12.